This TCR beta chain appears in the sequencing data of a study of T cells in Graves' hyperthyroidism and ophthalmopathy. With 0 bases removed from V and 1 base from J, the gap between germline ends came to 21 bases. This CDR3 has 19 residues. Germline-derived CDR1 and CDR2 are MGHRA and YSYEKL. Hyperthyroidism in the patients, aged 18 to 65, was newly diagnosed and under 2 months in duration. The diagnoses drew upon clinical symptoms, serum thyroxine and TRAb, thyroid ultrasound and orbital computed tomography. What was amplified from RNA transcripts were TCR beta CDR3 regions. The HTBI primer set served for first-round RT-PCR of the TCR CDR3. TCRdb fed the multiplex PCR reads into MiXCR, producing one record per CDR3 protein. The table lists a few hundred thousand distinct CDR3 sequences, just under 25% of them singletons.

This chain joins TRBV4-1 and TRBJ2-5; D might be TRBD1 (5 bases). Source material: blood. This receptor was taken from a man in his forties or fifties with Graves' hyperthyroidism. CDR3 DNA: TGCGCCAGCAGCCAAGATACGCTTATGCCCCAGGGTCCCCAAGAGACCCAGTACTTC. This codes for CASSQDTLMPQGPQETQYF.